Each of the 19 T cell receptor beta chains below was sequenced from the same sample in a study of blood T cell repertoires in COVID-19. Some clones are missing from TCRdb's copy, which holds only in-frame ones; the method was immunoSEQ multiplex PCR. The repertoire holds 60,000 to 80,000 clones, around nine tenths seen once, with roughly 5.2% in the top ten. The material sequenced was peripheral blood. These receptors originate from a human donor in a cohort sampled during active COVID-19.

In regard to this clone: One end of the junction does not line up with germline, which may come from a read error. The chain carries TRBV7-3 and TRBJ2-1; 10 positions agree with TRBD2. The CDR3 is 16 amino acids. CDR1 and CDR2 (germline): SGHTA, FQGTGA. This CDR3 reads CASSSLTSGKYSEQFF. Here the CDR3 DNA reads TGTGCCAGCAGCTCCCTAACTAGCGGGAAGTACAGTGAGCAGTTCTTC.

The chain recombines TRBV7-3 with TRBJ2-1; 10 positions match TRBD2. Germline CDR1 reads SGHTA; CDR2 reads FQGTGA. Unmatched junction bases numbered 4, after V lost 0 bases and J lost 8 bases. The CDR3 is 15 amino acids. CDR3 protein: CASSLTAGGRDEQFF. As DNA, the CDR3 is TGTGCCAGCAGCTTAACAGCGGGGGGGCGAGATGAGCAGTTCTTC. The variable domain in full, completed from reference TRBV7-3 and TRBJ2-1, reads GAGVSQTPSNKVTEKGKYVELRCDPISGHTALYWYRQSLGQGPEFLIYFQGTGAADDSGLPNDRFFAVRPEGSVSTLKIQRTERGDSAVYLCASSLTAGGRDEQFFGPGTRLTVL.

V usage is TRBV6-5 and J usage is TRBJ1-1, with 8 bases aligning to TRBD1. Germline V gives CDR1 MNHEY, CDR2 SVGAGI. The CDR3 is made up of 12 amino acids. V lost 5 bases, J lost 8 bases, and 4 bases stayed unmatched. The CDR3 region has the DNA TGTGCCAGCAGTACAGGGGGGGCGGAAGCTTTCTTT. Translated, it gives CASSTGGAEAFF.

The chain has TRBV5-4 and TRBJ1-2; no clear D. Germline V lookup: CDR1 SGHNT, CDR2 YYREEE (reference sequence). V lost 0 bases, J lost 6 bases, and 9 bases lay in between. This CDR3 is 13 amino acids long. CDR3 sequence reads: CASSLVTADGYTF. Written as DNA, the CDR3 is TGTGCCAGCAGCTTGGTAACCGCAGATGGCTACACCTTC.

The V call is TRBV5-4, the J call TRBJ2-5; perhaps TRBD1 as D (5 bases). This CDR3 is built from 15 residues. V lost 0 bases and J lost 5, with 14 bases in between. CDR1 SGHNT and CDR2 YYREEE come from the germline V gene (reference sequence). In DNA, the CDR3 is TGTGCCAGCAGCTTGGAAGGGGCCCACGGCGAGACCCAGTACTTC. Translation gives CASSLEGAHGETQYF.

This clone has just one count. This rearrangement joins TRBV19 to TRBJ2-1; tentatively, D is TRBD1 (5 bases). Trimming pared 7 bases from V and 4 bases from J, leaving 8 bases between. This CDR3 is 12 amino acids long. CDR1 LNHDA and CDR2 SQIVND come from the germline V gene (reference sequence). Here the CDR3 reads CASTQGYNEQFF. The CDR3 DNA reads TGTGCCAGTACTCAGGGTTACAATGAGCAGTTCTTC.

The rearrangement links TRBV19 to TRBJ2-3; possibly TRBD1 for D (6 bases). The CDR3 length is 16 residues. The germline V gene encodes CDR1 LNHDA and CDR2 SQIVND (reference sequence). Deletions cut 0 bases from V and 3 bases from J, with 13 bases between. The CDR3 reads CASSIDRGLRTDTQYF. As DNA, the CDR3 is TGTGCCAGTAGTATAGACAGGGGCCTTAGAACAGATACGCAGTATTTT.

The chain links TRBV7-6 to TRBJ2-5, with 11 bases identical to TRBD2. CDR3 length: 14 amino acids. V trimming: 2 bases; J trimming: 5 bases; junction bases outside the gene matches: 1. Per germline, CDR1 SGHVS and CDR2 FNYEAQ. The CDR3 spells CASSLIAGGETQYF. The CDR3 DNA reads TGTGCCAGCAGCTTAATAGCGGGAGGGGAGACCCAGTACTTC.

This chain links TRBV5-1 with TRBJ2-5; D gene ambiguous. V lost 7 bases to trimming and J lost 0 bases, with 7 bases between them. CDR1 and CDR2 (germline): SGHRS, YFSETQ. This CDR3 comprises 12 residues. The CDR3 sequence is CASASDQETQYF. The CDR3 DNA reads TGCGCCAGCGCGTCGGACCAAGAGACCCAGTACTTC.

The J gene is TRBJ2-1, the V gene TRBV3-1 (or the pseudogene TRBV3-2); 8 bases are shared with TRBD2. There are 18 residues in the CDR3. CDR1 LGHDT and CDR2 YNNKEL come from the germline V gene (reference sequence). Germline trimming cut 3 bases from V and 8 bases from J; bases unmatched to any gene: 18. The CDR3: CASSHQSLRGGVKDEQFF. The CDR3 DNA reads TGTGCCAGCAGCCACCAATCTTTACGGGGGGGCGTTAAGGATGAGCAGTTCTTC.

This chain joins TRBV7-9 and TRBJ1-4; no clear D gene. Germline V gene sequence: CDR1 SEHNR, CDR2 FQNEAQ (reference sequence). With 4 bases removed from V and 7 bases from J, the gap between germline ends came to 13 bases. This CDR3 has 14 amino acids. DNA of the CDR3: TGTGCCAGCAGCTCGTACCCAGGTGCTGAAAAACTGTTTTTT. This gives the protein CASSSYPGAEKLFF.

The chain is built from TRBV12-5 and TRBJ2-2; TRBD2 agrees at 8 bases. Per germline, CDR1 LGHNT and CDR2 FRNRAP. The CDR3 length is 15 residues. Trimming cost V 1 base and J 7 bases; bases outside gene matches: 5. The DNA for the CDR3 is TGTGCTAGTGGTTTGGCGAGCGGGGGAGGCGGGGAGCTGTTTTTT. Translating gives CASGLASGGGGELFF. The full variable domain, its missing parts supplied by reference TRBV12-5 and TRBJ2-2, is DARVTQTPRHKVTEMGQEVTMRCQPILGHNTVFWYRQTMMQGLELLAYFRNRAPLDDSGMPKDRFSAEMPDATLATLKIQPSEPRDSAVYFCASGLASGGGGELFFGEGSRLTVL.

The rearrangement links TRBV19 to TRBJ1-4; D unclear. The CDR3 contains 16 residues. The ends were cut back, 5 bases at V and 0 bases at J, with 13 bases in the middle. Germline V CDR1 and CDR2: LNHDA, SQIVND (reference sequence). The CDR3 protein is CASSSWEVATNEKLFF. The CDR3 region has the DNA TGTGCCAGTAGTTCATGGGAGGTTGCAACTAATGAAAAACTGTTTTTT.

V is TRBV24-1 and J is TRBJ2-3; 13 bases fit TRBD2. The CDR3 is 14 amino acids. Germline CDR1 reads KGHDR; CDR2 reads SFDVKD. Germline trimming cut 7 bases from V and 9 bases from J; bases unmatched to any gene: 6. The CDR3 is CATRGTSGDETQYF. CDR3 nucleotide sequence: TGTGCCACCAGAGGGACTAGCGGGGACGAAACGCAGTATTTT.

This chain connects TRBV7-2 to TRBJ1-3; D unresolved. V dropped 5 bases and J dropped 0 bases, with 14 bases sitting between them. This CDR3 spans 16 amino acids. The germline V gene has CDR1 SGHTA and CDR2 FQGNSA. DNA for the CDR3: TGTGCCAGCAGCCCCGAAAGGTGGAGCTCTGGAAACACCATATATTTT. It translates to CASSPERWSSGNTIYF.

The CDR3 DNA reads as TGTGCCAGCAGCTTTAGCCTTCTTTACAATGAGCAGTTCTTC. Amino acid sequence: CASSFSLLYNEQFF. The chain carries TRBV5-8 and TRBJ2-1; no firm D call. CDR1 and CDR2 from the germline V gene are SGHTS and YDEGEE. V lost 2 bases and J lost 4, with 10 bases in between. The CDR3 length is 14 residues.

The chain has TRBV21-1 and TRBJ2-1; TRBD1, the D gene given by the table, was not confirmed from the DNA. TRBV21-1 is a pseudogene locus. The CDR3 runs to 14 residues. Here the CDR3 DNA reads TGTGCCAGCAGCAAAGCCGACAGGGACAATGAGCAGTTCTTC. It is translated as CASSKADRDNEQFF.

The rearrangement joins TRBV27 to TRBJ2-3; TRBD2 is a possible D gene (5 bases). This CDR3 region has 19 residues. V was trimmed by 0 bases and J by 4 bases, leaving 23 bases between them. Germline V CDR1 and CDR2: MNHEY, SMNVEV (reference sequence). The CDR3 region has the DNA TGTGCCAGCAGTTTATCCGCGGGCAGCCGGGGTCTGTGGGCAGATACGCAGTATTTT. It codes for CASSLSAGSRGLWADTQYF.

The chain uses TRBV9 and TRBJ1-1, with a tentative D call TRBD1 (5 bases). The V gene lost 4 bases and the J gene lost 3 bases, with 22 bases spanning the gap. CDR3 length: 17 amino acids. The germline V gene encodes CDR1 SGDLS and CDR2 YYNGEE. CDR3 sequence (DNA): TGTGCCAGCAGCCCCCAGGGAATTGTAGGGGCTGACACTGAAGCTTTCTTT. This sequence encodes CASSPQGIVGADTEAFF.